This T cell receptor beta chain was captured in a study of blood T cell repertoires in COVID-19. Across the whole study: The United States, Italy and Spain provided the acute and convalescent COVID-19 samples.

Some clones are missing from TCRdb's copy, which holds only in-frame ones; the method was immunoSEQ multiplex PCR. The sample comprises 450,000 or so clones, about 87% of which are singletons, and less than 0.95% rests with the top ten. Germline values: CDR1 SNHLY, CDR2 FYNNEI. The CDR3 extends over 13 amino acids. The ends were cut back, 7 bases at V and 6 bases at J, with 13 bases in the middle. The V gene is TRBV2, the J gene TRBJ1-5; D call uncertain. Material for sequencing was peripheral blood. The receptor was isolated from a man aged 18 to 35 with COVID-19, enrolled during active disease. The CDR3: CASTGDGSQPQHF. The CDR3 DNA reads TGTGCCAGCACCGGAGATGGTAGTCAGCCCCAGCATTTT.